One and the same sample provided the 15 T cell receptor beta chains below, sequenced in a study of OX40 agonist ivuxolimab in advanced cancers. The data were produced by immunoSEQ multiplex PCR, yet TCRdb's version contains in-frame clones alone and is incomplete. The sample yields 90,000 or so clones, about 92% seen once. Sequencing was performed on CD4+ or CD8+ T cells sorted from blood, taken in a trial of the OX40 agonist ivuxolimab. Receptors originate from an adult with an advanced solid tumor such as melanoma, head and neck, liver or kidney cancer.

The chain couples TRBV4-1 to TRBJ2-1; D perhaps matches TRBD2 (6 bases). The CDR3 is made up of 17 amino acids. The V and J ends lost 0 bases and 7 bases respectively, with 19 bases between them. CDR1 and CDR2 from the germline V gene are MGHRA and YSYEKL. The CDR3 is CASSQDGLALIWNEQFF. As DNA, the CDR3 is TGCGCCAGCAGCCAAGATGGGCTAGCGCTTATCTGGAATGAGCAGTTCTTC.

The chain joins TRBV7-6 to TRBJ2-1, with 8 bases fitting TRBD2. The length of the CDR3 is 18 residues. J lost 4 bases, V lost 5 bases, and 16 bases had no gene match. Looked up from germline, CDR1 is SGHVS and CDR2 is FNYEAQ. The CDR3 sequence is CASSPTSTLAGPYNEQFF. The DNA for the CDR3 is TGTGCCAGCAGCCCTACCTCCACGCTAGCGGGCCCATACAATGAGCAGTTCTTC.

The V and J genes are TRBV6-5 and TRBJ1-5; no clear D. The V end was cut by 0 bases, the J end by 5 bases, with 14 bases between. CDR1 and CDR2 (germline): MNHEY, SVGAGI. The CDR3 is 16 amino acids. The CDR3 DNA reads as TGTGCCAGCAGTTACTCTTTCCCCGATCTGGATCAGCCCCAGCATTTT. Amino acids: CASSYSFPDLDQPQHF.

V and J are TRBV23-1 and TRBJ2-7; TRBD1 matches at 7 bases. TRBV23-1 is an ORF, and what it does is uncertain. The CDR3 spans 15 residues. Unmatched junction bases numbered 6, after V lost 2 bases and J lost 2 bases. The CDR3 region is CASSQDGTDPYEQYF. CDR3 sequence (DNA): TGCGCCAGCAGTCAAGACGGGACAGACCCCTACGAGCAGTACTTC.

The V and J genes are TRBV7-9 and TRBJ2-7, with D possibly matching TRBD2 (6 bases). Germline CDR1 is SEHNR and CDR2 is FQNEAQ (reference sequence). The V and J ends lost 5 bases and 5 bases respectively, with 19 bases between them. This CDR3 contains 15 residues. The CDR3 protein is CASSPLFWEEDEQYF. For the CDR3, the DNA is TGTGCCAGCAGCCCCCTCTTTTGGGAGGAGGACGAGCAGTACTTC.

The chain has TRBV4-1 and TRBJ1-5, with D uncertain. The CDR3 length is 14 residues. The V gene lost 1 base and the J gene lost 4 bases, with 8 bases spanning the gap. CDR1 and CDR2 (germline): MGHRA, YSYEKL. DNA for the CDR3: TGCGCCAGCAGCCAAGCGGCGACAAATCAGCCCCAGCATTTT. Translated: CASSQAATNQPQHF.

V is TRBV2 and J is TRBJ2-1; TRBD2 matches 10 bases. The CDR3 covers 14 residues. Germline V gene sequence: CDR1 SNHLY, CDR2 FYNNEI. The trim removed 6 bases at V and 7 bases at J, leaving 6 bases unmatched. The CDR3 DNA is TGTGCCAGCAGGGATAGCGGGAGGTTTAATGAGCAGTTCTTC. Translated: CASRDSGRFNEQFF.

V is TRBV19 and J is TRBJ2-5; 8 bases match TRBD1. CDR3 length: 16 residues. V shed 3 bases, J shed 2 bases, and the junction held 8 bases outside the gene matches. Germline-derived CDR1 and CDR2 are LNHDA and SQIVND (reference sequence). CDR3 sequence (DNA): TGTGCCAGTAGTATCCTAGGACAGGGACAACAAGAGACCCAGTACTTC. Its protein product is CASSILGQGQQETQYF.

This clone was observed a single time. The CDR3 reads CASTPRDRAYNEQFF. The CDR3 DNA sequence: TGTGCCAGCACCCCCCGGGACAGGGCGTACAATGAGCAGTTCTTC. This chain links TRBV6-5 with TRBJ2-1, with TRBD1 matching over 9 bases. This CDR3 is 15 amino acids long. V lost 7 bases, J lost 4 bases, and 8 bases stayed unmatched. Germline CDR1 reads MNHEY; CDR2 reads SVGAGI.

The V call is TRBV28, the J call TRBJ2-6; D gene ambiguous. This CDR3 has 17 amino acids. CDR1 and CDR2 from the germline V gene are MDHEN and SYDVKM. Trimming removed 0 bases from V and 0 bases from J, with 9 bases in between. CDR3 amino acids: CASSLWLAPSGANVLTF. DNA of the CDR3: TGTGCCAGCAGTTTATGGCTGGCACCCTCTGGGGCCAACGTCCTGACTTTC.

The CDR3 nucleotides read TGTGCCAGCAGCTTCGGACAGGGGCCCGATCAGCCCCAGCATTTT. It yields the protein CASSFGQGPDQPQHF. The chain joins TRBV5-8 to TRBJ1-5; TRBD1 matches 9 bases. Germline CDR1 and CDR2: SGHTS and YDEGEE. The CDR3 spans 15 residues. Trimming removed 2 bases from V and 5 bases from J; junction bases left unmatched: 5.

This chain uses TRBV18 with TRBJ2-5; 9 nucleotides line up with TRBD1. With 3 bases clipped from V and 2 bases from J, the junction kept 4 bases outside the gene matches. The CDR3 length is 15 residues. CDR1 is KGHSH, CDR2 LQKENI, per germline. This CDR3 is CASSPLDRGQETQYF. CDR3 DNA sequence: TGTGCCAGCTCACCGCTCGACAGGGGGCAAGAGACCCAGTACTTC.

The rearrangement links TRBV27 to TRBJ1-2, with a tentative D call TRBD1 (6 bases). The germline V gene encodes CDR1 MNHEY and CDR2 SMNVEV (reference sequence). Trimming cost V 2 bases and J 8 bases, with 15 bases left between them. There are 14 residues in the CDR3. DNA for the CDR3: TGTGCCAGCAGTTTACCGGGACAACGAACCGGCTACACCTTC. It codes for CASSLPGQRTGYTF.

The V and J genes are TRBV29-1 and TRBJ2-7; 7 bases match TRBD1. CDR1 is SQVTM, CDR2 ANQGSEA, per germline. V dropped 4 bases and J dropped 4; count of bases not matched to a gene: 4. The CDR3 spans 12 residues. The DNA of the CDR3 is TGCAGCGTTGGAACAGGGGAATACGAGCAGTACTTC. Its translation is CSVGTGEYEQYF.

The chain uses TRBV5-6 and TRBJ2-7; TRBD2 agrees at 9 bases. The V and J ends lost 0 bases and 1 base, in that order; junction bases with no gene match: 5. This CDR3 has 16 amino acids. CDR1 is SGHDT, CDR2 YYEEEE, per germline. CDR3 residues: CASSLGGLARSYEQYF. The CDR3 DNA follows: TGTGCCAGCAGCTTGGGTGGACTAGCGCGTTCCTACGAGCAGTACTTC.